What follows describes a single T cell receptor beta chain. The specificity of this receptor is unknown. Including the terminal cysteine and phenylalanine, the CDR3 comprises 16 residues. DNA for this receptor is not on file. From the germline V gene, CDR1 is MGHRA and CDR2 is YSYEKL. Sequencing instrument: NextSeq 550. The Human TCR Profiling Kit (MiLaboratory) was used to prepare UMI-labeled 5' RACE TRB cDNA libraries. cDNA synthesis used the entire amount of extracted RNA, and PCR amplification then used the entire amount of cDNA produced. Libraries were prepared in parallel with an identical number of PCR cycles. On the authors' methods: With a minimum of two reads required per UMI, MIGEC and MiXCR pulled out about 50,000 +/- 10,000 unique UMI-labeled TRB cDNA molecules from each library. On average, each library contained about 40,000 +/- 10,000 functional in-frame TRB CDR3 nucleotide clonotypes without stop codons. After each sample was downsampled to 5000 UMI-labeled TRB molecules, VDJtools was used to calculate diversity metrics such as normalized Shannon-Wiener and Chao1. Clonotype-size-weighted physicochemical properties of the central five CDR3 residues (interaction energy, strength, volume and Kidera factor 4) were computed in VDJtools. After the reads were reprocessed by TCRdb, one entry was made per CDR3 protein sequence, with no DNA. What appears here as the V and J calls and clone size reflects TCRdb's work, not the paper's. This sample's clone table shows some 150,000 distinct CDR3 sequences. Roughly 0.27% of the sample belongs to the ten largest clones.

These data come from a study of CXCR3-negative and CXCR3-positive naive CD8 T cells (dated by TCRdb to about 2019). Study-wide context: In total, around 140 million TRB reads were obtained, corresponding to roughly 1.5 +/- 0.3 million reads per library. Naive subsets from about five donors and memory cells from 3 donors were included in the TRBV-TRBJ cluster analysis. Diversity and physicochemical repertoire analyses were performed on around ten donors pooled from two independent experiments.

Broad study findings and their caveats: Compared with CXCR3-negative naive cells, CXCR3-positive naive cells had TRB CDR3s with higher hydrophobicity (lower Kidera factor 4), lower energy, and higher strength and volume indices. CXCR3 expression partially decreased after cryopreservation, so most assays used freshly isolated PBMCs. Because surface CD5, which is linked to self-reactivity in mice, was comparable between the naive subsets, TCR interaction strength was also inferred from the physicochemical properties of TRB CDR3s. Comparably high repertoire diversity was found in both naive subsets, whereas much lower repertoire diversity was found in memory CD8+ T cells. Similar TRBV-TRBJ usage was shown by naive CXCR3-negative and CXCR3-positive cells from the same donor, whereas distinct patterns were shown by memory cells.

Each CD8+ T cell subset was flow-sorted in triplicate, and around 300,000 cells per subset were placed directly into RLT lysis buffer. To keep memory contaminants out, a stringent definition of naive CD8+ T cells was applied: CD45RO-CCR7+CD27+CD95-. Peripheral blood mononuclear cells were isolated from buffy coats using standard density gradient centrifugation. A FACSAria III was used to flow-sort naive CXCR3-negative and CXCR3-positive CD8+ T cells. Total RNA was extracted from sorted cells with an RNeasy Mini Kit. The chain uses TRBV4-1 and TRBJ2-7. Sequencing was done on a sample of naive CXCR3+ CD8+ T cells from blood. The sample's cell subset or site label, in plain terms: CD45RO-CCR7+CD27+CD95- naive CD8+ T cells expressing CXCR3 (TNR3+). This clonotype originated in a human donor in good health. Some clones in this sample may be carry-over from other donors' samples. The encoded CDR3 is CASSQSSGLLSYEQYF.